This T cell receptor (beta chain) was recorded in a study of a mutant IDH1 vaccine in newly diagnosed glioma. On the study more broadly: Males made up about 60% and females around 38% of treated patients, whose mean age was around 40 years. Receipt of radiotherapy, temozolomide, or both preceded the study, and most received both.

The CDR3 length is 14 residues. Looked up from germline, CDR1 is MNHEY and CDR2 is SVGAGI. Trimming shortened V by 6 bases and J by 1 base, and 13 bases separated the two germline ends. Using immunoSEQ multiplex PCR, the repertoire was profiled, and TCRdb retains in-frame clones only, with some absent. The table has 45,000 to 65,000 clones, approximately 80% seen once. Documented time point: baseline, week 1 (first vaccination visit). Specified treatment: pre-vaccination baseline after standard-of-care therapy. Donor tumors were new WHO grade 3 or 4 IDH1-mutant, ATRX-lost astrocytomas. In regard to this clone: As yet, its antigen is unknown.

Study-wide findings and caveats: Seemingly, pseudoprogression had no relation to changes in the top peripheral T cell clonotypes.

This TCR was recovered from a young man with glioma. The V and J genes are TRBV6-5 and TRBJ2-7; D is unclear. The material sequenced was PBMCs, taken from a glioma patient treated with radiotherapy, temozolomide or both. CDR3 residues: CASSPGYWSYEQYF. CDR3 coding DNA: TGTGCCAGCAGCCCCGGGTACTGGTCCTACGAGCAGTACTTC.